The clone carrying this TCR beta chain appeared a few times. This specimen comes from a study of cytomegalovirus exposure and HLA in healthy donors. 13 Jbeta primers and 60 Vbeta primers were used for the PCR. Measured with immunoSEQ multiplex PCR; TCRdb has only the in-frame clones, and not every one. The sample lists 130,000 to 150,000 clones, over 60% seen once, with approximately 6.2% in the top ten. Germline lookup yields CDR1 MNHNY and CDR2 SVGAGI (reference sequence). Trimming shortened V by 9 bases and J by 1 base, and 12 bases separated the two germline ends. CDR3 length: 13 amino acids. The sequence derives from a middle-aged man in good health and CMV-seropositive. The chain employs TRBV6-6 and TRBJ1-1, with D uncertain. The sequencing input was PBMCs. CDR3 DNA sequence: TGTGCCAGTAGTAATGAGAGGAACACTGAAGCTTTCTTT. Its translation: CASSNERNTEAFF.